The present TCR beta chain was sequenced within a study of long-term antiretroviral therapy in people with HIV. Samples were assayed with immunoSEQ v3.0 at survey level. Repertoires were generated with immunoSEQ multiplex PCR, while TCRdb's copy carries only in-frame clones and drops some. This table holds about 25,000 clones, over 70% found once. This CDR3 spans 12 amino acids. V trimming: 11 bases; J trimming: 2 bases; junction bases outside the gene matches: 4. CDR1 and CDR2 (germline): SNHLY, FYNNEI. This receptor was obtained from a young man with HIV. The source material was unsorted PBMCs, sampled 3 years after starting antiretroviral therapy. The chain recombines TRBV2 with TRBJ2-5, with 8 bases lining up with TRBD1. The CDR3 DNA sequence: TGTGCCTCGACAGGGGTACAAGAGACCCAGTACTTC. It is translated as CASTGVQETQYF.